This T cell receptor beta chain was recovered during a study of T cells after yellow fever vaccination (dated by TCRdb to about 2019). Study-wide context: The SMART-Seq v4 Ultra Low Input RNA kit was used to prepare libraries from fractions with low cell numbers. To track T-cell clones before and after primary and booster YFV17D yellow fever vaccination, bulk TCR alpha and beta repertoires were sequenced longitudinally. The cohort comprised two healthy male donors, one aged 18 to 29 and one aged 30 to 40 years. Blood was drawn at multiple timepoints before and after primary and secondary immunization, with bulk PBMC replicates and cell subsets isolated.

CDR1 and CDR2 (ENHRY, SYGVKD) derive from the germline V gene. V lost 2 bases and J lost 2 bases; the stretch between them is 12 bases long. The CDR3 sequence holds 15 residues, the cysteine and phenylalanine included. CDR3 DNA is the only sequence kept; it has 45 bases, read in frame from the first base. Study-wide conclusions, independent of this receptor: The study included only a couple of donors, which limits how far the findings can be generalized. After the booster, most clones that had expanded after primary vaccination were detected again (around 97% of CD4 and roughly nine tenths of CD8), suggesting broad maintenance of memory. Computational filtering was required because FACS-sorted repertoires could contain abundant contaminating clonotypes from the bulk population. A small share of clonotypes was detected in both CD4 and CD8 compartments, with the overlap likely arising from convergent recombination. Compared with the primary T-cell response, the secondary T-cell response was weaker but faster, peaking on day 5 rather than day 15.

The sample's treatment or condition label is to be understood as: live attenuated yellow fever vaccine strain. PBMCs were isolated from peripheral blood using a standard Ficoll-Paque protocol. Dynabeads CD4 and CD8 positive selection kits were used to isolate the CD4 and CD8 T-cell fractions. TriZol was used to extract RNA from bulk PBMCs, CD4 and CD8 fractions, and dextramer-positive and dextramer-negative fractions. Instrument on record: Illumina NovaSeq 6000. TCR cDNA was synthesized by 5'RACE template switching, through which a universal primer site and unique molecular identifiers were introduced. Priming for cDNA synthesis came from both the TCR alpha and TCR beta constant segments. Two PCR steps were used to amplify libraries, with sample barcodes and sequencing adapters being added in the second step. Sequencing of libraries was performed on Illumina HiSeq 2500 (2x100 bp) or NovaSeq (2x150 bp). In the paper's pipeline: MIGEC was used to demultiplex reads and collapse the reads into UMI consensus sequences, and MiXCR was used for V(D)J alignment. Vaccine-responding clonotypes were defined with edgeR using replicate PBMC samples, requiring FDR below 0.01 and a log2 fold change above 5 up to day 15. Bulk clonotypes were assigned CD4 or CD8 identity according to which sequenced CD4 or CD8 repertoire held them at higher abundance. TCRdb redid the processing of the public reads, applying fastp at Q25 and MiXCR, and retained in-frame beta chains. Rows with a matching CDR3 protein are joined into one entry that keeps the most common DNA and genes. These V and J calls originate from TCRdb's pipeline instead of the authors' own analysis. Within this sample are 180,000 or so distinct CDR3 sequences, with approximately 10% of them counted one time only. The biggest ten clones account for 36% of the sample.

As to this clonotype: Its antigen is not yet known. Base qualities were left out, and no much larger clone turns up one base away.

The chain uses TRBV10-3 and TRBJ2-5, with the D gene too uncertain to name. This clonotype was sampled from a man aged 18 to 29 who received the YFV17D yellow fever vaccine. The input for sequencing was CD8+ T cells sorted from PBMCs, taken 15 days after the yellow fever booster vaccination. In nucleotide form, the sequence is TGTGCCATCAGTGAGAACCGACACTCACAAGAGACCCAGTACTTC. This yields the protein CAISENRHSQETQYF.